This T cell receptor beta chain was captured in a study of blood T cell repertoires in COVID-19. Turning to the study itself: The United States, Italy and Spain supplied acute and convalescent COVID-19 samples. The analysed material was cDNA or gDNA that came from T cells, B-cell-depleted T cells, or PBMCs.

Methods used by the authors: Nucleated cell number was recorded as an estimate derived from reference gene primer amplification. TCRdb's table, derived via immunoSEQ multiplex PCR, lists solely in-frame clones and lacks some. V and J calls and clone size come straight from that table; D and trimming were deduced from the DNA. Of over 100,000 clones listed, approximately 87% are singletons. The germline CDR1 and CDR2 sequences are KGHSH and LQKENI. This CDR3 has 14 amino acids. The J segment lost 4 bases and the V segment lost 4 bases, leaving 5 bases of the junction unmatched. The TCR sequence derives from a woman in her forties or fifties with acute or convalescent COVID-19. The rearrangement links TRBV18 to TRBJ1-1, with 8 bases lining up with TRBD1. Material: peripheral blood. Here the CDR3 reads CASSHGQGSTEAFF. The CDR3 nucleotides read TGTGCCAGCTCACACGGACAGGGAAGCACTGAAGCTTTCTTT.